Reported below is one T cell receptor (beta chain). The antigen remains unidentified. These data come from a study of vaccination and CD4 T cells after COVID-19. Stated treatment: approximately nine-day PBMC culture with coronavirus spike peptide pools or control peptides (ViraFEST assay). It was with around 9.6 IU/ml IL-2 and 8 to 10 ug/ml peptide pools that roughly 2.2 million PBMCs per well were cultured. The Oncomine TCR Beta short-read assay was applied to DNA of cultured CD4+ T cells. A single record per CDR3 protein comes from TCRdb applying MiXCR to the PCR reads. The table shows about 21,000 distinct CDR3 sequences, with around 62% occurring only once. Broader study findings: The study examined relatively few convalescent patients and included no early post-infection timepoints.

CDR1 and CDR2 from the germline V gene are LNHDA and SQIVND (reference sequence). J lost 0 bases, V lost 7 bases, and 5 bases had no gene match. The CDR3 is 15 residues long. This clonotype was obtained from a human donor who received a COVID-19 vaccine. V is TRBV19 and J is TRBJ1-1; TRBD1 matches 10 bases. This material consisted of CD4+ T cells from blood, cultured in vitro, taken before SARS-CoV-2 vaccination. Here the CDR3 reads CASKSGTGVNTEAFF. The CDR3 DNA reads TGTGCCAGTAAGTCCGGGACAGGGGTGAACACTGAAGCTTTCTTT. The full variable domain, with the rest looked up from reference TRBV19 and TRBJ1-1, is DGGITQSPKYLFRKEGQNVTLSCEQNLNHDAMYWYRQDPGQGLRLIYYSQIVNDFQKGDIAEGYSVSREKKESFPLTVTSAQKNPTAFYLCASKSGTGVNTEAFFGQGTRLTVV.